Sequencing of this TCR beta chain was carried out in a study of monozygotic twins with inflammatory bowel disease. Germline CDR1 and CDR2: MNHEY and SVGAGI. This CDR3 comprises 16 residues. Study-wide findings and caveats: Clonotype sharing was lower in IBD patients than healthy twins, most markedly with disease activity.

On this clonotype itself: Its antigen is unknown.

Generation of cDNA took place in eight separate reactions per sample. PCR of TCRalpha and TCRbeta cDNA was nested, with two rounds of approximately 17 and 9 cycles. TCRdb re-called the 5' RACE reads; every CDR3 protein appears as one record, without DNA. Found here are 150,000 to 200,000 distinct CDR3 sequences; the top ten clones hold approximately 3%. This receptor was obtained from a human donor with ulcerative colitis or Crohn's disease, or a healthy co-twin of an affected twin (not recorded which). The V call is TRBV6-5, the J call TRBJ2-1; TCRdb proposes TRBD2, but this gene call is untestable without DNA. Sequenced: blood. Here the CDR3 reads CASSYLLGTYFNEQFF.